This entry features one T cell receptor beta chain sequence. What it binds is not known. The junction had 16 bases not matched to a gene; V was cut back by 8 bases and J by 8 bases. Germline V CDR1 and CDR2: MDHEN, SYDVKM. The CDR3 is 16 residues long. The entry originates in a study of T cells in Graves' hyperthyroidism and ophthalmopathy. Amplification of TCR beta CDR3 regions used RNA as the template. RT-PCR in the first round (using the HTBI primer set) targeted the TCR CDR3. MiXCR was run by TCRdb on the multiplex PCR reads, yielding one entry per CDR3 protein. The table includes about 210,000 distinct CDR3 sequences, more than 15% detected once. Broader study findings: Also found in blood were most expanded thyroid clonotypes above 0.001. Model output signaled ophthalmopathy a median roughly six months ahead of onset.

Graves' hyperthyroidism is called stable when ophthalmopathy does not progress within 18 months. The chain employs TRBV28 and TRBJ1-4, with TRBD1 matching 8 bases. The clonotype originates from a middle-aged man with Graves' hyperthyroidism. Sequenced: blood. CDR3 in DNA: TGTGCCAGCCAGAGTAGACCGGACAGGGAGGTCGAAAAACTGTTTTTT. As protein: CASQSRPDREVEKLFF.